This entry describes one T cell receptor beta chain. TCRdb used MiXCR to reprocess the PCR reads, holding one entry per CDR3 protein. Here the sample spans about 510,000 distinct CDR3 sequences, approximately 25% being singletons. The data belong to a study of molecular identifiers for immune sequencing clone quantification. Study-level information: The replicates split RNA from roughly 20,000 or 100,000 naive CD8 cells five ways and sequenced four.

Sequencing libraries of naive CD8 cells derived from around 20,000 to 990,000 sorted cells with 10%, 30% or 50% RNA. This CDR3 contains 17 residues. Germline trimming cut 2 bases from V and 0 bases from J; bases unmatched to any gene: 12. Germline CDR1 reads DFQATT; CDR2 reads SNEGSKA (reference sequence). The sample comprised naive CD8+ T cells from blood, with Jurkat cell RNA spiked in. Sample subset: FACS-sorted CD8+CD4-CCR7+CD45RA+ naive T cells. This clonotype was sampled from a human donor in good health. Some libraries in this study had Jurkat cell RNA spiked in. V and J are TRBV20-1 and TRBJ1-1; 7 positions agree with TRBD1. CDR3 loop: CSARFDRVQVMNTEAFF. Here the CDR3 DNA reads TGCAGTGCTAGATTTGACAGGGTCCAGGTTATGAACACTGAAGCTTTCTTT.